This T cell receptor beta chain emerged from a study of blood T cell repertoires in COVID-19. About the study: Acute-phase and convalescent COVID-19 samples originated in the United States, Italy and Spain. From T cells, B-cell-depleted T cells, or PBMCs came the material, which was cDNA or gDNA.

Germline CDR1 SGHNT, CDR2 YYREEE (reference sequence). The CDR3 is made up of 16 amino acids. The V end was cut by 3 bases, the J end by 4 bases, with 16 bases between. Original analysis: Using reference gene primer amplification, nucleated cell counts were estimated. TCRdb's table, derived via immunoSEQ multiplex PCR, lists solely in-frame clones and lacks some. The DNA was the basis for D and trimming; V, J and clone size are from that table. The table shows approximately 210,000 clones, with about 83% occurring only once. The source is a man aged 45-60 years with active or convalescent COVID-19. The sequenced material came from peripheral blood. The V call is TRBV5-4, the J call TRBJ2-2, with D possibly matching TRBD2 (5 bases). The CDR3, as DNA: TGTGCCAGCAGCTATGGACTTCCCCGGGCCACCGGGGAGCTGTTTTTT. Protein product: CASSYGLPRATGELFF. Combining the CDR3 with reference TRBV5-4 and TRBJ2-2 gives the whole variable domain ETGVTQSPTHLIKTRGQQVTLRCSSQSGHNTVSWYQQALGQGPQFIFQYYREEENGRGNFPPRFSGLQFPNYSSELNVNALELDDSALYLCASSYGLPRATGELFFGEGSRLTVL.